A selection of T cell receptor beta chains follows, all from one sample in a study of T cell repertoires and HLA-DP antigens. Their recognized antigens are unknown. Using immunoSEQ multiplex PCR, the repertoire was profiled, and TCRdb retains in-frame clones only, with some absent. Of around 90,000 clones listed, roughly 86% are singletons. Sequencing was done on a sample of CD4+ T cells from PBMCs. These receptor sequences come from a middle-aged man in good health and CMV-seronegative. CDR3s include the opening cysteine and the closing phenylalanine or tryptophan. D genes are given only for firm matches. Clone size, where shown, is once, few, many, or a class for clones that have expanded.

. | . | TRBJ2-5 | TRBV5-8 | CASSFGTGRQETQYF | TGTGCCAGCAGCTTCGGTACAGGCCGGCAAGAGACCCAGTACTTC
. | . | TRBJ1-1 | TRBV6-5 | CASSYSKGTEAFF | TGTGCCAGCAGTTACTCGAAGGGGACTGAAGCTTTCTTT
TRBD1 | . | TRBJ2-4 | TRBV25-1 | CASSESDRVRAKNIQYF | TGTGCCAGCAGTGAATCGGACAGGGTGAGGGCCAAAAACATTCAGTACTTC
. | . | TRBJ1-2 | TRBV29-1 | CSVEEPRPSYGYTF | TGCAGCGTTGAAGAACCCAGGCCAAGCTATGGCTACACCTTC
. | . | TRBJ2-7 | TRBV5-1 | CASREEISSYEQYF | TGCGCCAGCAGGGAAGAAATAAGCTCCTACGAGCAGTACTTC
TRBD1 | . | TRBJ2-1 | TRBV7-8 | CASSSDRVNEQFF | TGTGCCAGCAGCTCGGACAGGGTAAATGAGCAGTTCTTC
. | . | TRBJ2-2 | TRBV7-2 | CASSLGTSQNTGELFF | TGTGCCAGCAGCTTAGGAACTAGCCAGAACACCGGGGAGCTGTTTTTT
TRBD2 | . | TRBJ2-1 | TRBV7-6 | CASSYSGGAFDEQFF | TGTGCCAGCAGCTATAGCGGGGGGGCTTTCGATGAGCAGTTCTTC
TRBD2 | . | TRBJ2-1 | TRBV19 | CASSIGAPGGEQFF | TGTGCCAGTAGTATAGGGGCCCCGGGGGGGGAGCAGTTCTTC
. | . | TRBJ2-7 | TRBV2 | CASTPGLYEQYF | TGTGCCAGCACTCCAGGACTCTACGAGCAGTACTTC
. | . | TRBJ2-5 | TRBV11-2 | CASSLAMTLSLSQYF | TGTGCCAGCAGCTTAGCGATGACTCTCAGCTTGTCCCAGTACTTC
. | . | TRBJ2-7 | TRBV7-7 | CASSPTRGSEQYF | TGTGCTAGCAGCCCGACCAGGGGATCCGAGCAGTACTTC
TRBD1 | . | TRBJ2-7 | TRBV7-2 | CASSPRTGAPYEQYF | TGTGCCAGCAGCCCCCGGACAGGGGCGCCCTACGAGCAGTACTTC
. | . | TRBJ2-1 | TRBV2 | CASSLAASSYNEQFF | TGTGCCAGCAGCTTAGCGGCAAGCTCCTACAATGAGCAGTTCTTC
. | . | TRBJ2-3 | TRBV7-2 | CASSLVSGKADTQYF | TGTGCCAGCAGCTTAGTATCCGGGAAGGCAGATACGCAGTATTTT
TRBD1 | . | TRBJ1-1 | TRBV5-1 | CASSLQGATEAFF | TGCGCCAGCAGCTTACAGGGGGCGACTGAAGCTTTCTTT
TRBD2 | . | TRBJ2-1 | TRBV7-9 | CASSLDQTSGKNEQFF | TGTGCCAGCAGCTTGGATCAGACTAGCGGGAAAAATGAGCAGTTCTTC
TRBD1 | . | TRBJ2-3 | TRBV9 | CASSARKSTGKPSDTQYF | TGTGCCAGCAGCGCAAGGAAATCGACAGGGAAACCATCAGATACGCAGTATTTT
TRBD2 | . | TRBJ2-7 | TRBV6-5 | CATSRGERYEQYF | TGTGCCACTTCGCGGGGGGAGAGGTACGAGCAGTACTTC
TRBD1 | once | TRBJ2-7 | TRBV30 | CAWRTGQGALEQYF | TGTGCCTGGAGAACGGGACAGGGGGCTCTCGAGCAGTACTTC
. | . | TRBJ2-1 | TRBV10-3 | CAISLGNEQFF | TGTGCCATCAGCCTAGGCAATGAGCAGTTCTTC
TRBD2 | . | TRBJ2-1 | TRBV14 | CASSQEALAGNEQFF | TGTGCCAGCAGCCAAGAGGCCCTAGCGGGGAATGAGCAGTTCTTC
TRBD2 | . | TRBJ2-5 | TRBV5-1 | CASSSGTRQETQYF | TGCGCCAGCAGCTCCGGGACTAGACAAGAGACCCAGTACTTC
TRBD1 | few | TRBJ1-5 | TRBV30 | CATTGGANQPQHF | TGTGCCACGACAGGGGGGGCAAATCAGCCCCAGCATTTT
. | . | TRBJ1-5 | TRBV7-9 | CASSSQGHQPQHF | TGTGCCAGCAGCTCCCAGGGGCACCAGCCCCAGCATTTT
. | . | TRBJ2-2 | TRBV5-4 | CASSLVLGGELFF | TGTGCCAGCAGCTTGGTCCTAGGCGGGGAGCTGTTTTTT
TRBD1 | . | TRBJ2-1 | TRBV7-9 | CASSSGQGINNEQFF | TGTGCCAGCAGCTCTGGACAGGGAATTAACAATGAGCAGTTCTTC
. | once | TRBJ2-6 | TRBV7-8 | CASSSVGSGANVLTF | TGTGCCAGCAGCTCTGTTGGCTCTGGGGCCAACGTCCTGACTTTC
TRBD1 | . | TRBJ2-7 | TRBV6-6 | CASSIQGTANYEQYF | TGTGCCAGCAGTATACAAGGGACAGCAAACTACGAGCAGTACTTC
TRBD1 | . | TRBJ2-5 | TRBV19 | CASSIDRGQETQYF | TGTGCCAGTAGTATAGACAGGGGGCAAGAGACCCAGTACTTC
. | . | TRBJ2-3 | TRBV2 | CAGGTFSTDTQYF | TGTGCCGGCGGGACTTTCAGCACAGATACGCAGTATTTT
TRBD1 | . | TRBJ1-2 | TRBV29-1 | CSVGTDGYTF | TGCAGCGTAGGGACAGATGGCTACACCTTC
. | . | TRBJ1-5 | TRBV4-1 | CASSQDETVGQPQHF | TGCGCCAGCAGCCAAGATGAGACGGTAGGACAGCCCCAGCATTTT
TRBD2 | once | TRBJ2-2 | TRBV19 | CASKRGVSENTGELFF | TGTGCCAGTAAGCGGGGGGTGAGCGAGAACACCGGGGAGCTGTTTTTT
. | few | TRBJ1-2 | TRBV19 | CASSIQQGNYGYTF | TGTGCCAGTAGTATTCAACAGGGAAACTATGGCTACACCTTC
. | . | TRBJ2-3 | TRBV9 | CASSVEASGPDTQYF | TGTGCCAGCAGCGTAGAGGCTAGTGGTCCAGATACGCAGTATTTT
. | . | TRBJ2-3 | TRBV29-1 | CSAPSGGGGDTQYF | TGCAGCGCCCCCTCAGGGGGGGGAGGGGATACGCAGTATTTT
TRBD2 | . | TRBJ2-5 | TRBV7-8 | CASSLEGPSGRFGTQYF | TGTGCCAGCAGCTTAGAAGGGCCTAGCGGGAGATTTGGGACCCAGTACTTC
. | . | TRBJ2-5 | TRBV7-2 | CASSLSGGSETQYF | TGTGCCAGCAGCTTATCTGGGGGGTCAGAGACCCAGTACTTC
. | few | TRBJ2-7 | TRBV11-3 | CASSKGPVSAEQYF | TGTGCCAGCAGCAAGGGGCCCGTCTCCGCCGAGCAGTACTTC
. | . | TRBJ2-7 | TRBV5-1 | CASSPRTPTSSEQYF | TGCGCCAGCAGCCCAAGGACCCCGACCAGCTCCGAGCAGTACTTC